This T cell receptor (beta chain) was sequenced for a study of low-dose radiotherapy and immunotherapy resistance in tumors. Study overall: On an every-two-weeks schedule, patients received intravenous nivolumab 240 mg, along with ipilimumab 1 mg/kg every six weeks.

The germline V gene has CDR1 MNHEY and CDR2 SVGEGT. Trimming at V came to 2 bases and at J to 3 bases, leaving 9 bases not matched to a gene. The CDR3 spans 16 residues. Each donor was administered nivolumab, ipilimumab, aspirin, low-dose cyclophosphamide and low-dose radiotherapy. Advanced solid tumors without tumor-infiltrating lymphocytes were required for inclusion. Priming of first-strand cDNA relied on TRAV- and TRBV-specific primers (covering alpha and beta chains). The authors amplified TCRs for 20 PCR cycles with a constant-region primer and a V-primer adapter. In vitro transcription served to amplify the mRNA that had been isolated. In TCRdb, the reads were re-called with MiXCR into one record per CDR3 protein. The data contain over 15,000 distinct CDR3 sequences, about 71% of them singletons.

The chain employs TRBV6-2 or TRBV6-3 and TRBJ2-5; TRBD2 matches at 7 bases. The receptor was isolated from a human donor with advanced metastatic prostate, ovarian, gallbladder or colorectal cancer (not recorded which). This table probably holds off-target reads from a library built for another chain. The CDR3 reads CASSYRFGAGEETQYF. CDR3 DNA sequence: TGTGCCAGCAGTTACCGGTTTGGGGCGGGAGAAGAGACCCAGTACTTC.